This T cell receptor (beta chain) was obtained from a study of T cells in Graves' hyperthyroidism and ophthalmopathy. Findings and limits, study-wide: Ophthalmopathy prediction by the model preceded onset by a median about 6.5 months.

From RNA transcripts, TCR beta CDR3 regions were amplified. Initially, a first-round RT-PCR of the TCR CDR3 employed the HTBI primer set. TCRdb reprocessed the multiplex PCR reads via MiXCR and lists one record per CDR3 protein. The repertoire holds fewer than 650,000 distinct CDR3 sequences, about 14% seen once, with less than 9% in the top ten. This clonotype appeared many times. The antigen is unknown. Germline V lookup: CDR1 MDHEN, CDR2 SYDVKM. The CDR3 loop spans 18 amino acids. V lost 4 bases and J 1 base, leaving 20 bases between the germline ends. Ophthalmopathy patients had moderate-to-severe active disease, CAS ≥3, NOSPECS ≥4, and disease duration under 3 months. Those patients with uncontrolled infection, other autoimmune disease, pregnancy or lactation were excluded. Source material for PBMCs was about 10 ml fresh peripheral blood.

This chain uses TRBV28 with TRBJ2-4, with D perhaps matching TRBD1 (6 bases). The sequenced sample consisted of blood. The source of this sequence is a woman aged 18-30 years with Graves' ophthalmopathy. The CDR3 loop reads CASSSNFQGWKAKNIQYF. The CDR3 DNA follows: TGTGCCAGCAGTTCCAACTTCCAGGGGTGGAAGGCCAAAAACATTCAGTACTTC.